Ten or more counts support the clone carrying this T cell receptor (beta chain). The sample belongs to a study of early T cells in non-severe SARS-CoV-2 infection. Study as a whole: It was bulk RNA from unsorted whole blood that was sequenced, and the chains were unpaired.

V was trimmed by 3 bases and J by 0 bases, leaving 15 bases between them. From germline, CDR1 is SGHKS and CDR2 YYEKEE (reference sequence). The CDR3 sequence is 16 residues long. MiXCR was run by TCRdb on the 5' RACE reads, yielding one entry per CDR3 protein. The data hold around 55,000 distinct CDR3 sequences, with about 6.1% observed a single time. The clonotype originates from an adult who was a healthcare worker with PCR-confirmed SARS-CoV-2 infection or an uninfected control (not recorded which). The chain recombines TRBV5-5 with TRBJ1-2; D perhaps matches TRBD1 (6 bases). The sequencing here drew on whole blood, taken at baseline. CDR3 in DNA: TGTGCCAGCAGCTGGGGACAAGCGGGTGCTAACTATGGCTACACCTTC. Amino acids: CASSWGQAGANYGYTF. The full variable domain, in which reference TRBV5-5 and TRBJ1-2 provide the parts outside the CDR3, is DAGVTQSPTHLIKTRGQQVTLRCSPISGHKSVSWYQQVLGQGPQFIFQYYEKEERGRGNFPDRFSARQFPNYSSELNVNALLLGDSALYLCASSWGQAGANYGYTFGSGTRLTVV.